Below are 27 T cell receptor beta chains sequenced from a single sample in a study of quantifying T cell responses using KT2 cells. Study-level background: RNA was reverse transcribed with TCR alpha and beta constant-region primers.

A single-stranded UMI oligo with SP2 sequence was ligated to cDNA 3' ends. First-round PCR used three to four cycles and beta primers RC1.1 and RC1.2 covering TRBC1 and TRBC2. One entry per CDR3 protein, called by TCRdb with MiXCR from the UMI-ligation and nested PCR reads. The sample records some 43,000 distinct CDR3 sequences, about a sixth being singletons. Sequencing was performed on PBMCs spiked with cells of the T cell clone KT2. Receptors originate from a human donor.

The sample holds a few counts of this clonotype. CDR3 in DNA: TGTGCCAGCTCCGCTTTTGGGGGATTCTACGAGCAGTACTTC. Amino acids: CASSAFGGFYEQYF. This chain links TRBV14 with TRBJ2-7; D may correspond to TRBD1 or TRBD2 (5 bases each). Trimming shortened V by 8 bases and J by 3 bases, and 17 bases separated the two germline ends. The CDR3 covers 14 residues. CDR1 and CDR2 from the germline V gene are SGHDN and FVKESK.

CDR3 sequence: CASSYTREGDNEQFF. Here the CDR3 DNA reads TGTGCCAGCAGTTACACGCGGGAGGGAGACAATGAGCAGTTCTTC. The V and J genes are TRBV6-5 and TRBJ2-1; 9 bases map to TRBD2. The CDR3 spans 15 residues. Germline loops: CDR1 MNHEY, CDR2 SVGAGI. The V segment lost 2 bases and the J segment 5 bases; nucleotides outside the gene matches: 4.

The chain carries TRBV13 and TRBJ2-7, with TRBD2 as a possible D gene (6 bases). Looked up from germline, CDR1 is PRHDT and CDR2 is FYEKMQ (reference sequence). The CDR3 runs 18 residues. V lost 1 base and J 1 base, leaving 20 bases between the germline ends. Written as DNA, the CDR3 is TGTGCCAGCAGCTTAGCCCCGGAGGAGGGAATTAGTTCCTACGAGCAGTACTTC. Translation: CASSLAPEEGISSYEQYF. The full variable domain, with the rest looked up from reference TRBV13 and TRBJ2-7, is AAGVIQSPRHLIKEKRETATLKCYPIPRHDTVYWYQQGPGQDPQFLISFYEKMQSDKGSIPDRFSAQQFSDYHSELNMSSLELGDSALYFCASSLAPEEGISSYEQYFGPGTRLTVT.

This clonotype was observed a few times. This chain joins TRBV24-1 and TRBJ2-1, with D perhaps assigned TRBD1 or TRBD2 (7 bases each). The ends were cut back, 1 base at V and 0 bases at J, with 27 bases in the middle. Germline loops: CDR1 KGHDR, CDR2 SFDVKD. This CDR3 region has 22 residues. The CDR3 DNA is TGTGCCACCAGTGATTTACCGCCCGCGGCGGGAGAGGGGGCAAGCTCCTACAATGAGCAGTTCTTC. This codes for CATSDLPPAAGEGASSYNEQFF.

This clonotype was observed many times. The chain is built from TRBV12-3 or TRBV12-4 and TRBJ1-3, with 11 positions matching TRBD1. V was pared by 3 bases and J by 2 bases, with 0 bases of the junction left unmatched. The length of the CDR3 is 15 residues. Here the CDR3 reads CASSLDRGPGNTIYF. The CDR3 bases are TGTGCCAGCAGTTTGGACAGGGGGCCTGGAAACACCATATATTTT.

The chain couples TRBV29-1 to TRBJ1-1; D perhaps matches TRBD1 (6 bases). V lost 4 bases, J lost 5 bases, and 11 bases lay in between. Germline CDR1 SQVTM, CDR2 ANQGSEA. The CDR3 is made up of 12 amino acids. CDR3 DNA: TGCAGCGTTGGTCAGGGGTATACTGAAGCTTTCTTT. As protein: CSVGQGYTEAFF.

This clonotype was detected only a few times. V and J are TRBV27 and TRBJ1-2; 8 bases match TRBD1. The germline V gene has CDR1 MNHEY and CDR2 SMNVEV (reference sequence). V lost 5 bases to trimming and J lost 6 bases; unmatched junction nucleotides: 2. CDR3 length equals 12 residues. The CDR3 DNA reads as TGTGCCAGCAGTCTGACAGGGGATGGCTACACCTTC. This codes for CASSLTGDGYTF.

The chain couples TRBV6-1 to TRBJ2-3; a possible D gene is TRBD2 (5 bases). Trimming pared 6 bases from V and 3 bases from J, leaving 10 bases between. The CDR3 runs to 13 residues. The germline V gene encodes CDR1 MNHNS and CDR2 SASEGT. CDR3 sequence reads: CASRDSGTDTQYF. Written as DNA, the CDR3 is TGTGCCAGCAGGGACTCTGGGACAGATACGCAGTATTTT.

The sample holds a few counts of this clonotype. V usage is TRBV6-5 and J usage is TRBJ2-3, with D perhaps TRBD1 (6 bases). The CDR3 spans 13 residues. V dropped 8 bases and J dropped 2 bases, with 11 bases sitting between them. Per the germline V gene, CDR1 is MNHEY and CDR2 is SVGAGI. CDR3 residues: CASWDTNTDTQYF. The CDR3 DNA sequence: TGTGCCAGCTGGGACACTAACACAGATACGCAGTATTTT.

The gene calls are TRBV20-1 and TRBJ2-1; TRBD2 agrees at 9 bases. Germline values: CDR1 DFQATT, CDR2 SNEGSKA (reference sequence). The CDR3 is 13 residues long. Germline trimming cut 6 bases from V and 4 bases from J; bases unmatched to any gene: 4. DNA for the CDR3: TGCAGTGCCCGTAGCGGGGGTTACAATGAGCAGTTCTTC. Translated: CSARSGGYNEQFF.

The chain is built from TRBV5-1 and TRBJ2-5; TRBD1 aligns across 9 bases. Trimming removed 3 bases from V and 5 bases from J; junction bases left unmatched: 5. The CDR3 spans 14 residues. Germline V gives CDR1 SGHRS, CDR2 YFSETQ. This chain's CDR3 is CASSSGTGRETQYF. In DNA form, the CDR3 reads TGCGCCAGCAGCTCCGGGACAGGGAGGGAGACCCAGTACTTC.

This clonotype was seen a handful of times. The chain has TRBV20-1 and TRBJ1-2; D is unclear. The V end lost 7 bases, the J end lost 10 bases, and 16 bases lay between the germline ends. Germline V CDR1 and CDR2: DFQATT, SNEGSKA (reference sequence). CDR3 length: 11 residues. CDR3 nucleotide sequence: TGCAGTGGAGGGCAGGCTCCCCACTACACCTTC. Translating gives CSGGQAPHYTF.

The chain is built from TRBV7-9 and TRBJ1-1; unclear D gene. Germline CDR1 SEHNR, CDR2 FQNEAQ (reference sequence). With 5 bases removed from V and 6 bases from J, the gap between germline ends came to 25 bases. The CDR3 sequence is 17 residues long. Here the CDR3 reads CASSPNIRVQVIAEAFF. CDR3 in DNA: TGTGCCAGCAGCCCCAATATACGAGTTCAGGTTATCGCTGAAGCTTTCTTT.

There are a few counts of this clonotype. J is TRBJ2-1 and V is TRBV29-1; 7 nucleotides align to TRBD2. The germline CDR1 and CDR2 sequences are SQVTM and ANQGSEA. Trimming took 1 base from V and 0 from J; bases not matched to a gene: 0. The CDR3 consists of 14 residues. CDR3 amino acids: CSVEGGSSYNEQFF. In nucleotides, the CDR3 is TGCAGCGTTGAAGGCGGGAGCTCCTACAATGAGCAGTTCTTC.

The rearrangement uses TRBV5-1 and TRBJ2-7; 7 bases match TRBD1. The CDR3 has 14 amino acids. V shed 4 bases and J 1 base; nucleotides not matched to a gene: 5. The germline gives CDR1 SGHRS, CDR2 YFSETQ. CDR3 coding DNA: TGCGCCAGCAGCCCGGCAGGGGGATCCTACGAGCAGTACTTC. Its protein is CASSPAGGSYEQYF.

This clonotype has a handful of counts. This rearrangement joins TRBV29-1 to TRBJ1-2; TRBD1 might be the D (6 bases). Trimming removed 3 bases from V and 1 base from J, with 6 bases in between. The CDR3 totals 12 residues. Germline CDR1 reads SQVTM; CDR2 reads ANQGSEA. The CDR3 loop reads CSVDRGNYGYTF. The DNA for the CDR3 is TGCAGCGTTGACAGGGGTAACTATGGCTACACCTTC.

This clonotype appeared a few times. The chain couples TRBV20-1 to TRBJ1-5; 10 bases map to TRBD1. V dropped 6 bases and J dropped 4; count of bases not matched to a gene: 6. This CDR3 spans 14 amino acids. CDR1 is DFQATT and CDR2 is SNEGSKA in the germline V gene (reference sequence). The CDR3 protein is CSANPGQGNQPQHF. In DNA, the CDR3 is TGCAGTGCAAATCCGGGACAGGGGAATCAGCCCCAGCATTTT.

Details on this clonotype: Without the conserved terminal phenylalanine or tryptophan, this CDR3 likely stems from a read error. No DNA is shown, since the ends of the CDR3 on it are uncertain; the CDR3 is the one TCRdb lists. CDR3: CASSPETRLDTV. This chain links TRBV18 with TRBJ2-3; the DNA was not used to check the table's D call, TRBD2. The V gene's germline CDR1 is KGHSH and CDR2 LQKENI. 12 amino acids form the CDR3, both terminal residues included.

This sequence joins TRBV13 and TRBJ2-5; the D gene is possibly TRBD1 (6 bases). CDR1 and CDR2 (germline): PRHDT, FYEKMQ (reference sequence). V was pared by 5 bases and J by 4 bases, with 17 bases between. This CDR3 contains 15 residues. For the CDR3, the DNA is TGTGCCAGCAGCCGTAGGGCAACCAGGGGAGAGACCCAGTACTTC. Protein sequence: CASSRRATRGETQYF.

This chain links TRBV4-1 with TRBJ2-7; D not certain. This CDR3 is built from 13 residues. CDR1 is MGHRA, CDR2 YSYEKL, per germline. V was pared by 2 bases and J by 3 bases, with 8 bases between. CDR3 protein: CASSQYHSYEQYF. CDR3 coding DNA: TGCGCCAGCAGCCAATACCACAGCTACGAGCAGTACTTC.

The V gene is TRBV10-1, the J gene TRBJ2-3, with 7 bases lining up with TRBD2. The germline V gene encodes CDR1 WNHNN and CDR2 SYGVQD (reference sequence). The length of the CDR3 is 18 residues. With 3 bases clipped from V and 6 bases from J, the junction kept 18 bases outside the gene matches. CDR3 loop: CASSDDGRGTDFVDTQYF. The CDR3 nucleotides read TGCGCCAGCAGTGATGATGGGCGGGGGACCGACTTTGTTGATACGCAGTATTTT.

This clonotype was counted many times. The V gene is TRBV29-1, the J gene TRBJ1-1; 10 nucleotides line up with TRBD1. The CDR3 runs 14 residues. The trim removed 6 bases at V and 4 bases at J, leaving 8 bases unmatched. CDR1 and CDR2 (germline): SQVTM, ANQGSEA. The CDR3 loop is CSVVDRGQGTEAFF. The DNA of the CDR3 is TGCAGCGTCGTAGACAGGGGGCAGGGCACTGAAGCTTTCTTT.

The V and J genes are TRBV18 and TRBJ2-5, with 7 bases that match TRBD2. The trim removed 4 bases at V and 3 bases at J, leaving 5 bases unmatched. CDR1 is KGHSH, CDR2 LQKENI, per germline. This CDR3 region has 14 residues. The CDR3 nucleotides read TGTGCCAGCTCACTAGCGGGCTCTGAAGAGACCCAGTACTTC. It codes for CASSLAGSEETQYF. Filled out from reference TRBV18 and TRBJ2-5, the complete variable domain reads NAGVMQNPRHLVRRRGQEARLRCSPMKGHSHVYWYRQLPEEGLKFMVYLQKENIIDESGMPKERFSAEFPKEGPSILRIQQVVRGDSAAYFCASSLAGSEETQYFGPGTRLLVL.

CDR3: CAWRTGDNSPLHF. The CDR3 DNA is TGTGCCTGGAGGACAGGGGACAATTCACCCCTCCACTTT. This chain joins TRBV30 and TRBJ1-6; 8 positions match TRBD1. CDR1 and CDR2 from the germline V gene are GTSNPN and SVGIG (reference sequence). CDR3 size: 13 residues. V dropped 3 bases and J dropped 7; count of bases not matched to a gene: 2.

There are a few counts of this clonotype. The V call is TRBV6-1, the J call TRBJ1-5; D not resolved. V was cut by 5 bases and J by 4 bases, with 15 bases left in between. Germline V gives CDR1 MNHNS, CDR2 SASEGT. The CDR3 runs to 15 residues. The CDR3 loop is CASSTDERRNQPQHF. The CDR3 bases are TGTGCCAGCAGTACCGACGAACGACGGAATCAGCCCCAGCATTTT.

This clonotype was counted a single time. This chain links TRBV7-9 with TRBJ1-5; D gene uncertain. CDR1 is SEHNR and CDR2 is FQNEAQ in the germline V gene (reference sequence). V dropped 1 base and J dropped 2 bases, with 9 bases sitting between them. The CDR3 spans 15 residues. The chain's CDR3 is CASSLDGIGNQPQHF. CDR3 nucleotides: TGTGCCAGCAGCTTAGACGGGATCGGCAATCAGCCCCAGCATTTT.

The sample holds a few counts of this clonotype. This chain links TRBV5-1 with TRBJ1-2, with 8 bases matching TRBD1. With V trimmed by 6 bases and J by 4 bases, 8 bases remained unmatched. The CDR3 contains 14 residues. Germline V lookup: CDR1 SGHRS, CDR2 YFSETQ. CDR3 nucleotide sequence: TGCGCCAGCAACTCGGGACAGGCACTCTATGGCTACACCTTC. Protein sequence: CASNSGQALYGYTF. The full variable domain, with the rest looked up from reference TRBV5-1 and TRBJ1-2, is KAGVTQTPRYLIKTRGQQVTLSCSPISGHRSVSWYQQTPGQGLQFLFEYFSETQRNKGNFPGRFSGRQFSNSRSEMNVSTLELGDSALYLCASNSGQALYGYTFGSGTRLTVV.